A single sample gave rise to the 25 T cell receptor beta chains below, sequenced in a study of OX40 agonist ivuxolimab in advanced cancers. Here immunoSEQ multiplex PCR was the method, and the copy in TCRdb shows in-frame clones only, minus some. The sample includes tens of thousands of clones, roughly 90% of them seen just once. This specimen consisted of CD4+ or CD8+ T cells sorted from blood, obtained in a trial of the OX40 agonist ivuxolimab. Every receptor here comes from an adult with an advanced solid tumor such as melanoma, head and neck, liver or kidney cancer.

CDR3 region: CASSSGGSAKNIQYF. CDR3 DNA: TGTGCCAGCAGCTCGGGGGGTTCTGCCAAAAACATTCAGTACTTC. The chain has TRBV7-2 and TRBJ2-4; 7 bases line up with TRBD2. Germline V gene lookup returns CDR1 SGHTA and CDR2 FQGNSA. The CDR3 is 15 amino acids. The junction had 4 bases not matched to a gene; V was cut back by 4 bases and J by 1 base.

This sequence joins TRBV6-1 and TRBJ2-5; D possibly corresponds to TRBD2 (5 bases). V was trimmed by 2 bases and J by 4 bases, leaving 14 bases between them. The CDR3 is made up of 15 amino acids. Per germline, CDR1 MNHNS and CDR2 SASEGT. The CDR3 DNA sequence: TGTGCCAGCAGTGAAATCCGGACTGAGAGAGAGACCCAGTACTTC. It codes for CASSEIRTERETQYF.

The CDR3 region is CASSPHSGPAGGYTF. The CDR3 region has the DNA TGTGCCAGCAGCCCACACTCAGGGCCGGCGGGGGGCTACACCTTC. This chain connects TRBV9 to TRBJ1-2; perhaps TRBD1 as D (5 bases). V lost 4 bases to trimming and J lost 8 bases, with 21 bases between them. CDR1 SGDLS and CDR2 YYNGEE come from the germline V gene. The CDR3 loop spans 15 amino acids.

The chain joins TRBV5-6 to TRBJ2-3; D gene ambiguous. Germline loops: CDR1 SGHDT, CDR2 YYEEEE. V lost 0 bases and J 6 bases, leaving 5 bases between the germline ends. CDR3 length equals 12 residues. CDR3 nucleotides: TGTGCCAGCAGCTTGGCTCCGGATACGCAGTATTTT. This translates into CASSLAPDTQYF.

The genes are TRBV6-6 and TRBJ2-3, with D possibly TRBD2 on 7 matching bases. V was trimmed by 3 bases and J by 4 bases, leaving 11 bases between them. Germline CDR1 and CDR2: MNHNY and SVGAGI (reference sequence). This CDR3 is built from 14 residues. The CDR3 sequence is CASSYGRGADTQYF. The CDR3 DNA follows: TGTGCCAGCAGTTATGGGAGGGGGGCAGATACGCAGTATTTT.

The chain uses TRBV6-6 and TRBJ1-3; maybe TRBD1 (5 bases). Germline CDR1 and CDR2: MNHNY and SVGAGI (reference sequence). Trimming pared 2 bases from V and 0 bases from J, leaving 11 bases between. The length of the CDR3 is 16 residues. As DNA, the CDR3 is TGTGCCAGCAGTTACGGGGCAGGCCGCTCTGGAAACACCATATATTTT. It codes for CASSYGAGRSGNTIYF.

V gene TRBV10-3 combines with J gene TRBJ2-1; 10 positions match TRBD2. Unmatched junction bases numbered 11, after V lost 2 bases and J lost 10 bases. This CDR3 comprises 16 residues. Germline-derived CDR1 and CDR2 are ENHRY and SYGVKD. CDR3 sequence: CAISERGGLLAGEQFF. The DNA for the CDR3 is TGTGCCATCAGTGAGCGGGGGGGATTACTAGCGGGAGAGCAGTTCTTC.

In regard to this clone: The junction and the germline gene differ at one end; a read error may be behind it. The sample has other DNA sequences that encode this CDR3 too. This chain uses TRBV29-1 with TRBJ2-5; the match to TRBD1 covers 9 bases. Looked up from germline, CDR1 is SQVTM and CDR2 is ANQGSEA. The CDR3 contains 12 residues. CDR3 loop: CSVRTGEKTQYF. The CDR3 coding sequence is TGCAGCGTGAGGACAGGGGAAAAGACTCAGTACTTC.

This clone was seen just once. The chain links TRBV5-4 to TRBJ1-2, with D perhaps matching TRBD1 (6 bases). The V and J ends lost 4 bases and 6 bases respectively, with 13 bases between them. This CDR3 is 13 amino acids long. CDR1 SGHNT and CDR2 YYREEE come from the germline V gene (reference sequence). The CDR3 protein is CASSQGQTDGYTF. CDR3 nucleotides: TGTGCCAGCAGCCAAGGACAGACAGATGGCTACACCTTC.

The rearrangement uses TRBV5-1 and TRBJ2-1; 8 bases match TRBD2. V lost 6 bases and J lost 0; bases outside the gene matches: 5. The V gene's germline CDR1 is SGHRS and CDR2 YFSETQ. CDR3 length: 15 amino acids. The CDR3 region is CASNLTSGSYNEQFF. The CDR3 region has the DNA TGCGCCAGCAACCTCACTAGCGGCTCCTACAATGAGCAGTTCTTC.

The rearrangement links TRBV6-5 to TRBJ2-7, with no clear D. Germline lookup yields CDR1 MNHEY and CDR2 SVGAGI. The length of the CDR3 is 13 residues. The V gene lost 5 bases and the J gene lost 4 bases, with 12 bases spanning the gap. The CDR3 protein is CASSRQPLYEQYF. CDR3 DNA: TGTGCCAGCAGTCGCCAGCCCCTTTACGAGCAGTACTTC.

The rearrangement uses TRBV19 and TRBJ2-6; 8 positions agree with TRBD1. This CDR3 spans 18 amino acids. Trimming cost V 8 bases and J 0 bases; bases outside gene matches: 12. CDR1 LNHDA and CDR2 SQIVND come from the germline V gene (reference sequence). This CDR3 is CASLNRDRSLSGANVLTF. The DNA for the CDR3 is TGTGCCAGTTTGAACCGGGACAGGAGCCTCTCTGGGGCCAACGTCCTGACTTTC.

This chain links TRBV6-6 with TRBJ2-7, with D uncertain. Germline V gene data show CDR1 as MNHNY and CDR2 as SVGAGI (reference sequence). The germline V and J ends were trimmed by 7 bases and 4 bases, with 11 bases remaining between them. This CDR3 spans 12 amino acids. CDR3 loop: CASTPGPYEQYF. The DNA for the CDR3 is TGTGCCAGCACCCCAGGACCTTACGAGCAGTACTTC.

The rearrangement uses TRBV6-5 and TRBJ2-5; 8 bases line up with TRBD2. The V gene end was trimmed by 4 bases and the J gene end by 5 bases; junction bases not matched to a gene: 6. Per germline, CDR1 MNHEY and CDR2 SVGAGI. CDR3 length: 14 residues. The CDR3 nucleotides are TGTGCCAGCAGTTTAGCGGGAAACAAGGAGACCCAGTACTTC. It specifies CASSLAGNKETQYF.

The V and J genes are TRBV7-8 and TRBJ2-5, with a weak D call TRBD1 (6 bases). The J call is uncertain, as TRBJ2-7 better fits the DNA end. The CDR3 loop spans 15 amino acids. The germline V gene has CDR1 SGHVS and CDR2 FQNEAQ. The CDR3 here is CASSTEPGQSYEQYF. The CDR3, as DNA: TGTGCCAGCAGCACCGAACCGGGACAATCATACGAGCAGTACTTC.

The chain joins TRBV6-5 to TRBJ1-4; D not resolved. The CDR3 totals 15 residues. The germline V and J ends were trimmed by 1 base and 9 bases, with 15 bases remaining between them. Germline V gene lookup returns CDR1 MNHEY and CDR2 SVGAGI. The CDR3 DNA reads as TGTGCCAGCAGTTACTTTGGAAGTCCTGGAAAAAAACTGTTTTTT. Amino acids: CASSYFGSPGKKLFF.

This clone was counted once. This sequence joins TRBV11-3 and TRBJ2-1, with 9 nucleotides matching TRBD2. This CDR3 is 16 amino acids long. Unmatched junction bases numbered 10, after V lost 5 bases and J lost 5 bases. Germline CDR1 SGHNT, CDR2 YENEEA. CDR3 nucleotide sequence: TGTGCCAGCAGCCCACCCGGGACTAGCCGAAACAATGAGCAGTTCTTC. This gives the protein CASSPPGTSRNNEQFF.

CDR3 region: CASSLTSLSYEQYF. For the CDR3, the DNA is TGCGCCAGCAGCCTAACTAGCCTGTCCTACGAGCAGTACTTC. The chain is built from TRBV5-1 and TRBJ2-7; possibly TRBD2 for D (6 bases). V lost 4 bases and J lost 1, with 12 bases in between. The germline V gene has CDR1 SGHRS and CDR2 YFSETQ. The CDR3 is 14 amino acids.

The chain recombines TRBV19 with TRBJ2-3; D remains unclear. Germline CDR1 is LNHDA and CDR2 is SQIVND (reference sequence). This CDR3 contains 14 residues. V was clipped by 3 bases and J by 4 bases, with 11 bases between them. The CDR3 DNA sequence: TGTGCCAGTAGTATGGGCCTGAGCCCAGATACGCAGTATTTT. This encodes CASSMGLSPDTQYF.

The V gene is TRBV27, the J gene TRBJ2-1; D remains unclear. The germline gives CDR1 MNHEY, CDR2 SMNVEV (reference sequence). V lost 2 bases and J lost 4, with 12 bases in between. This CDR3 is 15 amino acids long. CDR3 sequence: CASSLDWGTYNEQFF. The CDR3 DNA is TGTGCCAGCAGTTTAGACTGGGGAACGTACAATGAGCAGTTCTTC.

This rearrangement joins TRBV5-1 to TRBJ1-1; D is perhaps TRBD1 (5 bases). This CDR3 is 15 amino acids long. Trimming took 4 bases from V and 6 from J, leaving 19 bases between them. The V gene's germline CDR1 is SGHRS and CDR2 YFSETQ. The CDR3 spells CASSPIVGGESEAFF. CDR3 DNA: TGCGCCAGCAGCCCGATTGTTGGGGGGGAGTCTGAAGCTTTCTTT.

In DNA form, the CDR3 reads TGTGCCAGCTCACCACCACACGACAATGAGCAGTTCTTC. Translating it yields CASSPPHDNEQFF. V and J are TRBV18 and TRBJ2-1; D remains unclear. CDR3 length: 13 amino acids. V was shortened by 0 bases and J by 5 bases, with 5 bases between the two germline ends. Looked up from germline, CDR1 is KGHSH and CDR2 is LQKENI.

This clone came up once. The chain has TRBV10-1 and TRBJ2-2; 7 nucleotides line up with TRBD1. The V and J ends lost 8 bases and 4 bases, in that order; junction bases with no gene match: 1. The CDR3 is 12 residues long. Germline loops: CDR1 WNHNN, CDR2 SYGVQD (reference sequence). The CDR3 nucleotides read TGCGCCAGCCGGGACAGCACCGGGGAGCTGTTTTTT. Encoded protein: CASRDSTGELFF.

The chain joins TRBV7-3 to TRBJ2-2; 14 nucleotides align to TRBD2. With 5 bases clipped from V and 7 bases from J, the junction kept 12 bases outside the gene matches. Germline-derived CDR1 and CDR2 are SGHTA and FQGTGA. The CDR3 loop spans 18 amino acids. The CDR3 sequence: CASSPAGLAGVAGGELFF. Written as DNA, the CDR3 is TGTGCCAGCAGCCCAGCGGGACTAGCGGGAGTGGCGGGCGGGGAGCTGTTTTTT.

The chain carries TRBV29-1 and TRBJ1-1, with a possible D match to TRBD1 (6 bases). The ends were cut back, 1 base at V and 1 base at J, with 10 bases in the middle. The CDR3 extends over 14 amino acids. Germline V gene sequence: CDR1 SQVTM, CDR2 ANQGSEA. CDR3 bases: TGCAGCGTTGAAGTGGGGGCGGCGAACACTGAAGCTTTCTTT. It is translated as CSVEVGAANTEAFF.